These T cell receptor beta chains were read from a single sample in a study of CD8 T cells in Susac syndrome. TCRdb fed the immunoSEQ multiplex PCR reads into MiXCR, producing one record per CDR3 protein. Of 120,000 or so distinct CDR3 sequences detected, about 94% appear once; the ten largest clones hold less than 0.15%. The specimen sequenced was CD4+ T cells from PBMCs. The receptor source for this set is a human donor with multiple sclerosis. CDR3s include the opening cysteine and the closing phenylalanine or tryptophan. Fields, in order: J gene, V gene, D gene, clone size, CDR3 DNA, CDR3 protein. A D gene is named only where the DNA matches it firmly. Clone sizes are given selectively: once, few, many, or a class where the clone is expanded.

J: TRBJ2-1
V: TRBV3-1
D: NA
size: NA
DNA: TGTGCCAGCAGCCAAATGGGGGCCTCCTACAATGAGCAGTTCTTC
CDR3: CASSQMGASYNEQFF

J: TRBJ1-2
V: TRBV28
D: TRBD1
size: NA
DNA: TGTGCCAGCAGTTGGGACAGGGACTATGGCTACACCTTC
CDR3: CASSWDRDYGYTF

J: TRBJ1-1
V: TRBV18
D: NA
size: NA
DNA: TGTGCCAGCTCAATGGCAGGGCCGGACACTGAAGCTTTCTTT
CDR3: CASSMAGPDTEAFF

J: TRBJ2-6
V: TRBV18
D: NA
size: once
DNA: TGTGCCAGCTCACCGGAGTCTACTGGGGCCAACGTCCTGACTTTC
CDR3: CASSPESTGANVLTF

J: TRBJ2-1
V: TRBV5-1
D: TRBD2
size: NA
DNA: TGCGCCAGCAGTTCGGGCCAGCGGGAGTACAATGAGCAGTTCTTC
CDR3: CASSSGQREYNEQFF

J: TRBJ2-7
V: TRBV20-1
D: TRBD1
size: NA
DNA: TGCAGTCCCGGACAGGGGAACGAGCAGTACTTC
CDR3: CSPGQGNEQYF

J: TRBJ2-5
V: TRBV7-9
D: NA
size: NA
DNA: TGTGCCATCGGACGGATGGAGACCCAGTACTTC
CDR3: CAIGRMETQYF

J: TRBJ1-2
V: TRBV30
D: TRBD1
size: NA
DNA: TGTGCCAGTCACCGGGACAGGCCCTATGGCTACACCTTC
CDR3: CASHRDRPYGYTF

J: TRBJ1-5
V: TRBV30
D: NA
size: NA
DNA: TGTGCCTGGAGTATGCAGGGAGGCAATCAGCCCCAGCATTTT
CDR3: CAWSMQGGNQPQHF

J: TRBJ1-1
V: TRBV7-2
D: NA
size: NA
DNA: TGTGCCAGCAGCCCCCAGGTGCCCACTGAAGCTTTCTTT
CDR3: CASSPQVPTEAFF

J: TRBJ1-5
V: TRBV12-5
D: TRBD1
size: NA
DNA: TGTGCTAGTGGTCAGACGTCCGCGAGACAGGGGGCCCCGAGAAGCAATCAGCCCCAGCATTTT
CDR3: CASGQTSARQGAPRSNQPQHF

J: TRBJ2-5
V: TRBV20-1
D: NA
size: once
DNA: TGCAGTGCTAGAGGGTTGGCAGGAAGGTCCCAGGAGACCCAGTACTTC
CDR3: CSARGLAGRSQETQYF

J: TRBJ2-3
V: TRBV7-3
D: TRBD2
size: NA
DNA: TGTGCCAGCAGCGTTAGCGGGGCACGCACAGATACGCAGTATTTT
CDR3: CASSVSGARTDTQYF

J: TRBJ1-2
V: TRBV12-3/TRBV12-4
D: TRBD1
size: NA
DNA: TGTGCCAGCAGCCTCAGGGGGAGCTACACCTTC
CDR3: CASSLRGSYTF

J: TRBJ2-7
V: TRBV9
D: NA
size: NA
DNA: TGTGCCAGCAGCGTAGGGGTAGACGCGGCGGGCGAGCAGTACTTC
CDR3: CASSVGVDAAGEQYF

J: TRBJ2-2
V: TRBV15
D: TRBD1
size: NA
DNA: TGTGCCACCAGCAGAGAGGGGGGACAGGGGAACACCGGGGAGCTGTTTTTT
CDR3: CATSREGGQGNTGELFF

J: TRBJ2-7
V: TRBV5-1
D: TRBD1
size: NA
DNA: TGCGCCAGCAGTTCCGGGACAGGGGTTATCGAGCAGTACTTC
CDR3: CASSSGTGVIEQYF

J: TRBJ1-4
V: TRBV5-1
D: TRBD1
size: NA
DNA: TGCGCCAGCAGCTCCTCCGGGACAGTGGATGAAAAACTGTTTTTT
CDR3: CASSSSGTVDEKLFF

J: TRBJ2-5
V: TRBV12-5
D: NA
size: NA
DNA: TGTGCTAGTGGTTTGGCAGGGACAGAGACCCAGTACTTC
CDR3: CASGLAGTETQYF

J: TRBJ2-1
V: TRBV11-2
D: NA
size: NA
DNA: TGTGCCAGCAGCCCGAAGTGGGGGGTGGATTACAATGAGCAGTTCTTC
CDR3: CASSPKWGVDYNEQFF

J: TRBJ2-7
V: TRBV7-9
D: NA
size: NA
DNA: TGTGCCAGCAGCTCTTCAGGTTCCTACGAGCAGTACTTC
CDR3: CASSSSGSYEQYF

J: TRBJ2-6
V: TRBV6-2/TRBV6-3
D: NA
size: NA
DNA: TGTGCCAGCAGGGGGGCGCTTGGGGCCAACGTCCTGACTTTC
CDR3: CASRGALGANVLTF

J: TRBJ2-2
V: TRBV12-3/TRBV12-4
D: NA
size: NA
DNA: TGTGCCAACAGTCTTTGGACGGGAGCCTCGAACACCGGGGAGCTGTTTTTT
CDR3: CANSLWTGASNTGELFF